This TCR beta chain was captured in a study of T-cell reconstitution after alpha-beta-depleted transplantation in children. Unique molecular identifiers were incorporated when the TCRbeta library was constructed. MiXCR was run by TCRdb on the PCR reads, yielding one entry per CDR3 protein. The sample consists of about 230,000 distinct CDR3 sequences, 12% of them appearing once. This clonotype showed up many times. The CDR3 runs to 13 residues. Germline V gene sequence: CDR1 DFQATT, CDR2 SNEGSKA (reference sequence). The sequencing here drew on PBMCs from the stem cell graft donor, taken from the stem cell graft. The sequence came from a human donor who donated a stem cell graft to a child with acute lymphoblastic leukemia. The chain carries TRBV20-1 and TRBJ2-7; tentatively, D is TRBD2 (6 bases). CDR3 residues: CSAMGRPLSEQYF. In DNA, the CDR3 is TGCAGCGCAATGGGGAGGCCCTTGAGCGAGCAGTACTTC.